This entry features one T cell receptor beta chain sequence. Per the authors' pipeline: Estimated nucleated cell counts came from reference gene primer amplification. Some clones are missing from TCRdb's copy, which holds only in-frame ones; the method was immunoSEQ multiplex PCR. That table supplies the V and J calls and clone size; D and trimming were determined from the DNA. The sample yields over 250,000 clones, approximately 88% seen once. The data stem from a study of blood T cell repertoires in COVID-19. Turning to the study itself: COVID-19 samples, acute and convalescent, were from the United States, Italy and Spain. PBMCs, B-cell-depleted T cells, or T cells were the source of the cDNA or gDNA that made up the material.

The CDR3 runs 15 residues. The V gene lost 4 bases and the J gene lost 0 bases, with 13 bases spanning the gap. CDR1 and CDR2 from the germline V gene are SQVTM and ANQGSEA. The J gene is TRBJ1-5, the V gene TRBV29-1; TRBD1 might be the D (5 bases). This receptor was taken from a woman aged 30 to 39 with acute or convalescent COVID-19. Material: peripheral blood. The CDR3 is CSVGRGRGSNQPQHF. The CDR3 coding sequence is TGCAGCGTTGGCCGGGGGAGAGGTAGCAATCAGCCCCAGCATTTT. The variable domain in full, completed from reference TRBV29-1 and TRBJ1-5, reads SAVISQKPSRDICQRGTSLTIQCQVDSQVTMMFWYRQQPGQSLTLIATANQGSEATYESGFVIDKFPISRPNLTFSTLTVSNMSPEDSSIYLCSVGRGRGSNQPQHFGDGTRLSIL.